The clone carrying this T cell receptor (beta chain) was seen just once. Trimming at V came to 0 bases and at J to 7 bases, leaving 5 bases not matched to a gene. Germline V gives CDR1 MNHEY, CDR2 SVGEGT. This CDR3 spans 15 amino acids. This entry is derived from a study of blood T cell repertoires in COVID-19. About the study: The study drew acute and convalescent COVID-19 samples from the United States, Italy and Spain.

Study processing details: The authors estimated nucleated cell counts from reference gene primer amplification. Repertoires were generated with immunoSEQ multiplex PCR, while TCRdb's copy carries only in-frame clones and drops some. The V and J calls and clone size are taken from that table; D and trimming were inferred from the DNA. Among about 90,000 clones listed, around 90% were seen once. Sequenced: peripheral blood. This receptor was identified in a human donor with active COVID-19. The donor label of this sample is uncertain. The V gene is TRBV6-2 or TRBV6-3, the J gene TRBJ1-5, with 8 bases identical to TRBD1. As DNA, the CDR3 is TGTGCCAGCAGTTACTCGCGGACAGGGCTACAGCCCCAGCATTTT. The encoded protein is CASSYSRTGLQPQHF.